This T cell receptor (beta chain) is drawn from a study of T-cell memory formation after mild COVID-19. Study in general: The TCR clusters were mostly specific to one donor.

From the 5' RACE reads, TCRdb called clonotypes with MiXCR, one entry per CDR3 protein. The table has hundreds of thousands of distinct CDR3 sequences, less than 25% seen once. The length of the CDR3 is 16 residues. V was clipped by 4 bases and J by 2 bases; unmatched bases: 7. Germline CDR1 reads SGDLS; CDR2 reads YYNGEE. The rearrangement joins TRBV9 to TRBJ2-1, with 9 bases identical to TRBD2. The TCR was taken from an adult woman who had mild COVID-19 (a few samples of this study predate the infection). Cell type and time point are not known. The sequenced material came from PBMCs or a T cell subset sorted from them (not recorded which). The DNA of the CDR3 is TGTGCCAGCAGCATTAGCGGGAGTGTCCCCTACAATGAGCAGTTCTTC. Translating it yields CASSISGSVPYNEQFF.